The 8 T cell receptor beta chains in this list originate from one sample, sequenced in a study of control samples from healthy donors and cancer patients. TCRdb's table, derived via immunoSEQ multiplex PCR, lists solely in-frame clones and lacks some. Among over 80,000 clones, about 80% were seen once, and the ten largest hold 10% to 13%. The sequencing sample was made of blood. These receptor sequences come from a woman in her twenties or thirties in good health.

This clone has just a few counts. The J gene is TRBJ1-5, the V gene TRBV7-2; D gene uncertain. This CDR3 is 15 amino acids long. Trimming pared 1 base from V and 2 bases from J, leaving 9 bases between. Germline V CDR1 and CDR2: SGHTA, FQGNSA. The CDR3 DNA follows: TGTGCCAGCAGCTTAGGAGGGTACGGCAATCAGCCCCAGCATTTT. Its translation is CASSLGGYGNQPQHF.

This clone has more than one count but fewer than ten. The chain employs TRBV19 and TRBJ1-1; D uncertain. CDR3 length: 13 amino acids. Looked up from germline, CDR1 is LNHDA and CDR2 is SQIVND (reference sequence). Trimming removed 0 bases from V and 7 bases from J, with 9 bases in between. The CDR3, as DNA: TGTGCCAGTAGTATAGAAACAGCCAGTGAAGCTTTCTTT. Translated: CASSIETASEAFF.

The CDR3 reads CASSQQSSYNEQFF. The CDR3 region has the DNA TGCGCCAGCAGCCAACAGAGCTCCTACAATGAGCAGTTCTTC. The chain links TRBV4-3 to TRBJ2-1, with D unclear. CDR1 is LGHNA and CDR2 is YSLEER in the germline V gene. The CDR3 has 14 amino acids. V was pared by 2 bases and J by 0 bases, with 5 bases between.

This clone appeared a single time. The chain employs TRBV9 and TRBJ1-3; possible D gene TRBD1, 5 bases. Germline CDR1 is SGDLS and CDR2 is YYNGEE. The V end was cut by 3 bases, the J end by 0 bases, with 19 bases between. CDR3 length: 18 residues. The CDR3 reads CASSAGTFGDYSGNTIYF. CDR3 coding DNA: TGTGCCAGCAGCGCCGGGACGTTCGGGGACTACTCTGGAAACACCATATATTTT. Drawing the rest from reference TRBV9 and TRBJ1-3, the complete variable domain is DSGVTQTPKHLITATGQRVTLRCSPRSGDLSVYWYQQSLDQGLQFLIQYYNGEERAKGNILERFSAQQFPDLHSELNLSSLELGDSALYFCASSAGTFGDYSGNTIYFGEGSWLTVV.

This clone was seen repeatedly, ten times or more. One end of the junction does not line up with germline, which may come from a read error. The V gene is TRBV20-1, the J gene TRBJ1-2, with TRBD1 as a possible D gene (6 bases). The V gene's germline CDR1 is DFQATT and CDR2 SNEGSKA (reference sequence). The CDR3 runs to 11 residues. This CDR3 reads CSARRGPEGFF. DNA for the CDR3: TGCAGTGCTAGGCGGGGGCCAGAGGGTTTCTTC.

DNA for the CDR3: TGTGCCAGTGGGCGGCGGGGAGAAAACACCATATATTTT. This gives the protein CASGRRGENTIYF. The J gene is TRBJ1-3, the V gene TRBV19; no clear D. The V gene lost 8 bases and the J gene lost 6 bases, with 14 bases spanning the gap. The length of the CDR3 is 13 residues. Per germline, CDR1 LNHDA and CDR2 SQIVND (reference sequence).

V and J are TRBV24-1 and TRBJ2-7; TRBD1 aligns across 8 bases. The trim removed 7 bases at V and 0 bases at J, leaving 1 base unmatched. Germline CDR1 reads KGHDR; CDR2 reads SFDVKD. This CDR3 is built from 13 residues. The CDR3 DNA sequence: TGTGCCACCAGAGGACAGGGCTCCTACGAGCAGTACTTC. The encoded protein is CATRGQGSYEQYF.

V usage is TRBV5-5 and J usage is TRBJ1-1, with D maybe TRBD1 (5 bases). From germline, CDR1 is SGHKS and CDR2 YYEKEE (reference sequence). V lost 6 bases, J lost 1 base, and 10 bases lay in between. The CDR3 loop spans 13 amino acids. The CDR3 DNA is TGTGCCAGCAACAGGATCCCGAACACTGAAGCTTTCTTT. Its translation: CASNRIPNTEAFF.